Shown below are 5 T cell receptor beta chains from a single sample sequenced in a study of coeliac disease. Produced via immunoSEQ multiplex PCR; TCRdb's table is partial and in-frame only. Of roughly 6,500 clones listed, 60% to 70% were seen once; the top ten hold approximately 6.7%. The sample comprised lamina propria lymphocytes from the gut. The receptors originated from a man aged 50 to 59 with active celiac disease.

By its share, this clone is medium-sized (0.01 to 0.1%). V usage is TRBV2 and J usage is TRBJ1-2; D gene unclear. V was pared by 4 bases and J by 5 bases, with 11 bases between. CDR3 length: 13 residues. Per germline, CDR1 SNHLY and CDR2 FYNNEI. This chain's CDR3 is CASSGRESYGYTF. The CDR3 coding sequence is TGTGCCAGCAGTGGCCGGGAGTCATATGGCTACACCTTC. Complete variable domain (other parts from reference TRBV2 and TRBJ1-2): EPEVTQTPSHQVTQMGQEVILRCVPISNHLYFYWYRQILGQKVEFLVSFYNNEISEKSEIFDDQFSVERPDGSNFTLKIRSTKLEDSAMYFCASSGRESYGYTFGSGTRLTVV.

The chain carries TRBV9 and TRBJ2-1; a possible D gene is TRBD2 (7 bases). Germline V gene lookup returns CDR1 SGDLS and CDR2 YYNGEE. This CDR3 is built from 17 residues. Between the trimmed V and J ends, which lost 3 bases and 2 bases, there was a span of 18 bases. CDR3 loop: CASSARKGGGAYNEQFF. The CDR3 DNA reads as TGTGCCAGCAGCGCCCGGAAGGGCGGGGGCGCCTACAATGAGCAGTTCTTC.

Relative to its sample, this clone is medium-sized. The DNA of the CDR3 is TGTGCCAGCAGCGTAGGGGGCGGGGGGGTCTACAATGAGCAGTTCTTC. This gives the protein CASSVGGGGVYNEQFF. The rearrangement links TRBV9 to TRBJ2-1; 9 bases are a match to TRBD2. The V gene's germline CDR1 is SGDLS and CDR2 YYNGEE. Trimming removed 0 bases from V and 3 bases from J; junction bases left unmatched: 4. The CDR3 loop spans 16 amino acids.

This clone showed up just a few times. V usage is TRBV7-2 and J usage is TRBJ2-5; TRBD2 aligns across 12 bases. This CDR3 has 15 residues. Germline V gene data show CDR1 as SGHTA and CDR2 as FQGNSA. After removal of 6 bases from V and 4 bases from J, the junction contained 6 bases not matched to a gene. The CDR3 DNA reads TGTGCCAGCAGGACCGCGACTAGCGGGAGAGAGACCCAGTACTTC. It translates to CASRTATSGRETQYF.

This clone was detected only once. The J gene is TRBJ2-1, the V gene TRBV2, with 11 nucleotides matching TRBD2. Trimming took 7 bases from V and 3 from J; bases not matched to a gene: 8. This CDR3 is built from 16 residues. CDR1 is SNHLY, CDR2 FYNNEI, per germline. Here the CDR3 reads CASKSLGTSGYNEQFF. As DNA, the CDR3 is TGTGCCAGCAAATCACTGGGGACTAGCGGCTACAATGAGCAGTTCTTC.